Following are 10 T cell receptor beta chains from one sample sequenced in a study of shared clonotypes between healthy human individuals. The data were produced by immunoSEQ multiplex PCR, yet TCRdb's version contains in-frame clones alone and is incomplete. The table lists approximately 180,000 clones, roughly 91% of them singletons. The specimen was naive CD4+ T cells sorted from blood. Subset in this sample: CD45RA+ positively selected. These receptors all come from a woman in her twenties or thirties in good health.

This clone was counted only a few times. V usage is TRBV5-1 and J usage is TRBJ1-3, with D unclear. Germline lookup yields CDR1 SGHRS and CDR2 YFSETQ. V was pared by 0 bases and J by 1 base, with 8 bases between. This CDR3 has 15 residues. The CDR3 DNA reads TGCGCCAGCAGCTTGGAGGGCGAGTCTGGAAACACCATATATTTT. This translates into CASSLEGESGNTIYF.

V is TRBV4-1 and J is TRBJ1-4; TRBD1 agrees at 8 bases. Looked up from germline, CDR1 is MGHRA and CDR2 is YSYEKL. The J segment lost 10 bases and the V segment lost 3 bases, leaving 7 bases of the junction unmatched. The CDR3 loop spans 14 amino acids. In DNA, the CDR3 is TGCGCCAGCAGCCACCCGGGACAGGTTGTAAAACTGTTTTTT. As protein: CASSHPGQVVKLFF.

The chain has TRBV6-4 and TRBJ2-1; TRBD2 aligns across 9 bases. The junction had 12 bases not matched to a gene; V was cut back by 8 bases and J by 1 base. Germline CDR1 MRHNA, CDR2 SNTAGT. This CDR3 is 17 amino acids long. This CDR3 is CASSREGLATSYNEQFF. For the CDR3, the DNA is TGTGCCAGCTCCCGTGAAGGACTAGCGACTTCCTACAATGAGCAGTTCTTC.

This rearrangement joins TRBV28 to TRBJ1-5; D is possibly TRBD1 (5 bases). Germline assignment: CDR1 MDHEN and CDR2 SYDVKM. This CDR3 contains 17 residues. V dropped 5 bases and J dropped 2 bases, with 19 bases sitting between them. The CDR3 is CASSTGAGGVGNQPQHF. CDR3 DNA sequence: TGTGCCAGCAGTACAGGAGCTGGGGGTGTTGGCAATCAGCCCCAGCATTTT.

The V call is TRBV4-1, the J call TRBJ1-5; 8 bases map to TRBD1. V lost 1 base to trimming and J lost 9 bases; unmatched junction nucleotides: 14. CDR3 length: 17 residues. Per the germline V gene, CDR1 is MGHRA and CDR2 is YSYEKL. The CDR3 DNA follows: TGCGCCAGCAGCCAAGCTAAATGGACAGGGCTACCTCGGCCCCAGCATTTT. It specifies CASSQAKWTGLPRPQHF.

The chain links TRBV6-6 to TRBJ2-7; weak D call: TRBD1 (7 bases). The CDR3 is 15 residues long. The V end was cut by 4 bases, the J end by 1 base, with 14 bases between. Looked up from germline, CDR1 is MNHNY and CDR2 is SVGAGI (reference sequence). Here the CDR3 DNA reads TGTGCCAGCAGTTCTCAGGGGGGTCCGTCCTACGAGCAGTACTTC. Encoded protein: CASSSQGGPSYEQYF.

The rearrangement links TRBV10-2 to TRBJ2-1, with D possibly being TRBD2 (6 bases). The germline V and J ends were trimmed by 0 bases and 3 bases, with 15 bases remaining between them. Germline assignment: CDR1 WSHSY and CDR2 SAAADI. CDR3 size: 17 residues. CDR3 in amino acids: CASSESRLANYYNEQFF. Here the CDR3 DNA reads TGCGCCAGCAGTGAGTCGAGGCTAGCGAATTACTACAATGAGCAGTTCTTC.

The rearrangement links TRBV5-1 to TRBJ2-5; TRBD1 might be the D (5 bases). The end of the DNA is better explained by TRBJ2-7, so the J call may be wrong. The CDR3 totals 13 residues. Per germline, CDR1 SGHRS and CDR2 YFSETQ. The CDR3: CASSLDRYYEQYF. The CDR3 DNA follows: TGCGCCAGCAGCTTGGACAGGTACTACGAGCAGTACTTC.

The V call is TRBV9, the J call TRBJ2-2; 8 positions agree with TRBD1. CDR3 length: 16 amino acids. The V gene's germline CDR1 is SGDLS and CDR2 YYNGEE. V was clipped by 3 bases and J by 1 base; unmatched bases: 5. The CDR3, as DNA: TGTGCCAGCAGCGCTACGGGACAGGTGAACACCGGGGAGCTGTTTTTT. Protein: CASSATGQVNTGELFF.

This clone was recorded a few times. The V call is TRBV29-1, the J call TRBJ1-5, with D possibly matching TRBD1 (5 bases). Germline values: CDR1 SQVTM, CDR2 ANQGSEA. Between the trimmed V and J ends, which lost 6 bases and 3 bases, there was a span of 9 bases. This CDR3 is 12 amino acids long. CDR3 coding DNA: TGCAGCGTGGGGACTTCCAATCAGCCCCAGCATTTT. Translated, it gives CSVGTSNQPQHF. Variable domain in full (rest from reference TRBV29-1 and TRBJ1-5): SAVISQKPSRDICQRGTSLTIQCQVDSQVTMMFWYRQQPGQSLTLIATANQGSEATYESGFVIDKFPISRPNLTFSTLTVSNMSPEDSSIYLCSVGTSNQPQHFGDGTRLSIL.